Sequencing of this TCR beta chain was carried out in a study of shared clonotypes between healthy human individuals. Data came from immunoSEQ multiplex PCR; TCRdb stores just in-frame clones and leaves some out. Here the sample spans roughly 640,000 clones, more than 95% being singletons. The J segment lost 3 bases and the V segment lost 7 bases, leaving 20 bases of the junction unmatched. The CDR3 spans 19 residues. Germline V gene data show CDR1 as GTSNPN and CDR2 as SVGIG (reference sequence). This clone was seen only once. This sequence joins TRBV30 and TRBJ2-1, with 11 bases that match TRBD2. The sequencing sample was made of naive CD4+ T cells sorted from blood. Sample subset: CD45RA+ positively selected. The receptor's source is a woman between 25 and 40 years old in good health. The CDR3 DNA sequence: TGTGCCTCGCGAGGGGGTAGCGGGAGGGAAGCAGGGGGCTACAATGAGCAGTTCTTC. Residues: CASRGGSGREAGGYNEQFF.